Reported below is one TCR beta chain. Libraries were prepared by immunoSEQ multiplex PCR; TCRdb keeps only in-frame clonotypes and omits some of them. The sample includes around 320,000 clones, roughly 90% of them seen just once. This sample is drawn from a study of blood T cell repertoires in COVID-19. The CDR3 spans 14 residues. J lost 1 base, V lost 5 bases, and 3 bases had no gene match. CDR1 and CDR2 from the germline V gene are SGHTA and FQGNSA. The source is a man aged 18 to 29 with active or convalescent COVID-19. The sequenced sample was peripheral blood. The chain links TRBV7-2 to TRBJ1-1; 8 nucleotides agree with TRBD1. DNA for the CDR3: TGTGCCAGCAGCGTTGACAGGGGGAACACTGAAGCTTTCTTT. This codes for CASSVDRGNTEAFF. Together with reference TRBV7-2 and TRBJ1-1, the CDR3 gives the full variable domain: GAGVSQSPSNKVTEKGKDVELRCDPISGHTALYWYRQSLGQGLEFLIYFQGNSAPDKSGLPSDRFSAERTGGSVSTLTIQRTQQEDSAVYLCASSVDRGNTEAFFGQGTRLTVV.